This T cell receptor (beta chain) was recorded in a study of T cell changes during pregnancy in multiple sclerosis. Looked up from germline, CDR1 is SGHTA and CDR2 is FQGNSA. CDR3 length: 15 amino acids. With 5 bases removed from V and 4 bases from J, the gap between germline ends came to 17 bases. Profiling relied on immunoSEQ multiplex PCR, and the TCRdb table lists in-frame clones only, not all of them. The sample gives 85,000 to 130,000 clones, roughly 89% of which show up once; roughly 1.6% is in the top ten. The material sequenced was peripheral blood, taken before pregnancy. This receptor was taken from a female donor with multiple sclerosis, enrolled in a pregnancy study. The genes are TRBV7-2 and TRBJ1-1; D might be TRBD1 (5 bases). Written as DNA, the CDR3 is TGTGCCAGCAGCCGCAGGCGGGGGAGGGGCACTGAAGCTTTCTTT. Translating gives CASSRRRGRGTEAFF. The entire variable domain, with the rest obtained from reference TRBV7-2 and TRBJ1-1, is as follows: GAGVSQSPSNKVTEKGKDVELRCDPISGHTALYWYRQSLGQGLEFLIYFQGNSAPDKSGLPSDRFSAERTGGSVSTLTIQRTQQEDSAVYLCASSRRRGRGTEAFFGQGTRLTVV.